This TCR beta chain derives from a study of shared clonotypes between healthy human individuals. General study findings and limits: Donor scarcity curtailed the genetic and exposure-history diversity represented herein. The naive CD4 repertoires of a few donors were compared, and about 5% of clonotypes were shared. Some clonotypes were shared by all four sorted-subset donors, while others were not shared. The non-shared ones had lower generation probabilities than the shared ones.

Positive CCR7 selection of CD45RO-negative cells yielded the naive CD8 cells, and terminally differentiated effector memory CD45RA+ cells were excluded. Using approximately 200 ng DNA, tens of thousands of T cell genomes, the sorted-subset replicate PCRs were run. The protocol was immunoSEQ multiplex PCR, while the TCRdb copy is restricted to in-frame clones and leaves out a portion. The sample lists millions of clones, about 95% seen once, with 0.85% to 1.2% in the top ten. On this clone: What it binds is not known.

Losses at the gene ends were 6 bases for V and 6 bases for J; bases not matched to a gene: 6. The CDR3 is 14 residues long. CDR1 is MNHEY, CDR2 SVGAGI, per germline. Sequencing was carried out using naive CD8+ T cells sorted from blood. The V gene is TRBV6-5, the J gene TRBJ2-2; 8 nucleotides agree with TRBD2. This receptor was identified in a man aged 18 to 35 in good health. The CDR3 loop is CASSPILAAGELFF. The CDR3 DNA follows: TGTGCCAGCAGCCCTATACTAGCGGCCGGGGAGCTGTTTTTT.